This T cell receptor (beta chain) is drawn from a study of T cell repertoires in cytomegalovirus infection. TCRdb re-analysed the reads in MiXCR, keeping a single row per CDR3 protein. The table has approximately 500,000 distinct CDR3 sequences, about 17% seen once. Many counts were recorded for this clonotype. The antigen is undetermined. The CDR3 runs 15 residues. V gave up 4 bases and J gave up 5 bases, with 16 bases separating them. The germline V gene has CDR1 MGHRA and CDR2 YSYEKL. Overall study findings and caveats: The response measured ex vivo was dominated by TCR beta clonotypes (HLA-C-restricted and CMV-specific).

The rearrangement uses TRBV4-1 and TRBJ2-3; TRBD2 is a possible D gene (6 bases). Input material: CD8+ T cells from PBMCs. This TCR came from a human donor in good health (CMV status not recorded). Some clones in this sample may be carry-over from other donors' samples. The CDR3 bases are TGCGCCAGCAGCCCCCCTCTTCGACTAGTAGATACGCAGTATTTT. It codes for CASSPPLRLVDTQYF.